The 19 T cell receptor beta chains below were found in one sample sequenced in a study of tumor-infiltrating lymphocytes in primary liver carcinoma. cDNA specific to TCR beta was made from 450 to 650 ng of total RNA, with a constant-region primer employed for priming. Three-round nested multiplex PCR performed with slightly modified ARM-PCR produced the TCR beta libraries. In the first two PCR rounds, TRBV1-TRBV30 forward primers were paired with a C-beta reverse primer, and each round lasted roughly 10 cycles. TCRdb reprocessed the multiplex PCR reads with MiXCR, giving one entry per CDR3 protein. This sample carries approximately 37,000 distinct CDR3 sequences, around 80% of them seen once, and the ten largest clones take approximately 40%. Unsorted bulk tissue, about 19-32 mg of it, served as the source for co-extraction of RNA and DNA. Sequencing was performed on tumor-adjacent normal liver tissue. Every receptor here comes from a man aged 35 to 55 with primary liver carcinoma and hepatitis B virus infection.

Comments on this clonotype: Since the CDR3 does not end with the conserved phenylalanine or tryptophan, this likely comes from a read error. Because the CDR3's place on the DNA is in doubt, the DNA is left out and the CDR3 is given as listed by TCRdb. The CDR3: CASSPIAGGPQETQCI. V and J are TRBV4-1 and TRBJ2-5; TRBD2, the D gene given by the table, was not confirmed from the DNA. Germline V lookup: CDR1 MGHRA, CDR2 YSYEKL. Termini included, the CDR3 measures 16 amino acids.

CDR3 amino acids: CASSLVITGGDTRYF. The CDR3 nucleotides are TGTGCCAGCAGCTTAGTTATCACAGGGGGAGATACACGGTATTTT. The V and J genes are TRBV11-2 and TRBJ2-3; 8 bases are a match to TRBD1. V shed 1 base and J 14 bases; nucleotides not matched to a gene: 14. Germline values: CDR1 SGHAT, CDR2 FQNNGV. The CDR3 spans 15 residues. Complete variable domain (other parts from reference TRBV11-2 and TRBJ2-3): EAGVAQSPRYKIIEKRQSVAFWCNPISGHATLYWYQQILGQGPKLLIQFQNNGVVDDSQLPKDRFSAERLKGVDSTLKIQPAKLEDSAVYLCASSLVITGGDTRYFGPGTRLTVL.

As regards this clonotype: The conserved phenylalanine or tryptophan normally closing the CDR3 is absent here, so this likely arose from a read error. The V gene is TRBV11-2, the J gene TRBJ1-1; D is unresolved. V lost 5 bases, J lost 1 base, and 14 bases lay in between. The CDR3 loop spans 15 amino acids. Looked up from germline, CDR1 is SGHAT and CDR2 is FQNNGV. The CDR3 loop is CASSPLGSSNTEAFS. The CDR3 nucleotides are TGTGCCAGCAGCCCATTGGGCTCCTCGAACACTGAAGCTTTCTCT.

About this clonotype itself: Germline and junction disagree at one end, which may indicate a read error. V is TRBV6-1 and J is TRBJ2-1, with 8 positions matching TRBD2. CDR1 and CDR2 from the germline V gene are MNHNS and SASEGT. This CDR3 contains 16 residues. CDR3 in amino acids: CTSSERLAGSYSEQFF. CDR3 in DNA: TGTACCAGCAGTGAGCGTCTAGCGGGCTCCTACAGTGAGCAGTTCTTC.

This clonotype is labeled as medium-sized. V and J are TRBV4-3 and TRBJ2-5, with a weak D call TRBD2 (6 bases). The CDR3 spans 15 residues. Trimming shortened V by 0 bases and J by 7 bases, and 15 bases separated the two germline ends. Per the germline V gene, CDR1 is LGHNA and CDR2 is YSLEER. The CDR3: CASSQDGPAGRTQYF. In nucleotides, the CDR3 is TGCGCCAGCAGCCAAGATGGGCCTGCGGGGCGGACCCAGTACTTC.

This chain uses TRBV7-9 with TRBJ2-1; D perhaps matches TRBD1 (5 bases). Trimming removed 10 bases from V and 6 bases from J, with 22 bases in between. The CDR3 covers 15 residues. The germline CDR1 and CDR2 sequences are SEHNR and FQNEAQ (reference sequence). In DNA, the CDR3 is TGTGCCATCAGTGACAGTTTATCCGAAGGCAATGAGCAGTTCTTC. It yields the protein CAISDSLSEGNEQFF.

With respect to this clonotype: One end of the junction is discordant with germline, which a read error may explain. The chain combines TRBV6-2 or TRBV6-3 with TRBJ2-7; D unclear. CDR3 length: 13 amino acids. Germline V gene sequence: CDR1 MNHEY, CDR2 SVGEGT. Written as DNA, the CDR3 is TGTGCTAGCAATGCCGACCGTCACTACGAGCAGTACTTC. It codes for CASNADRHYEQYF.

As for this clonotype: At one end the junction does not follow the germline gene, possibly because of a read error. The V and J genes are TRBV5-5 and TRBJ2-7, with a weak D call TRBD2 (5 bases). CDR3 length: 13 residues. Germline loops: CDR1 SGHKS, CDR2 YYEKEE (reference sequence). CDR3 residues: CARRFGLSYEHYF. The CDR3, as DNA: TGTGCCAGAAGGTTCGGACTCTCCTACGAGCACTACTTC.

This clonotype was seen only once. The V and J genes are TRBV11-2 and TRBJ1-4; the D gene is possibly TRBD1 (6 bases). V lost 7 bases and J lost 8, with 20 bases in between. Germline-derived CDR1 and CDR2 are SGHAT and FQNNGV. CDR3 length: 15 residues. The CDR3, as DNA: TGTGCCAGCAACGACTTTGGCAGGGGCTTAGAAAAACTGTTTTTT. Protein sequence: CASNDFGRGLEKLFF.

The sample holds one count of this clonotype. Germline and junction disagree at one end, which may indicate a read error. This sequence joins TRBV6-1 and TRBJ2-6; possible D gene TRBD2, 6 bases. CDR3 length equals 15 residues. Germline CDR1 MNHNS, CDR2 SASEGT. The CDR3 sequence is CSSSEGDSGANVLTF. The CDR3 nucleotides read TGTTCCAGCAGTGAAGGGGACTCTGGGGCCAACGTCCTAACTTTC.

This clonotype was seen ten or more times. The chain recombines TRBV7-9 with TRBJ1-2; D is undetermined. CDR3 size: 14 residues. Germline-derived CDR1 and CDR2 are SEHNR and FQNEAQ (reference sequence). V gave up 1 base and J gave up 3 bases, with 9 bases separating them. CDR3 bases: TGTGCCAGCAGCTTAGATGACCGGTACTATGGCTACACCTTC. As protein: CASSLDDRYYGYTF.

This rearrangement joins TRBV11-1 to TRBJ2-1, with D tentatively TRBD2 (6 bases). The CDR3 has 20 residues. The germline gives CDR1 SGHAT, CDR2 FQDESV (reference sequence). V was cut by 9 bases and J by 6 bases, with 36 bases left in between. The CDR3 DNA reads TGTGCCAGTAGCATAGGAAAGATTAGCGGTGCCTCACGGTTCGGCAATGAGCAGTTCTTC. Its protein product is CASSIGKISGASRFGNEQFF.

As regards this clonotype: It may be a read error: a sequence one base away is much more abundant. This rearrangement joins TRBV2 to TRBJ2-1; 7 nucleotides line up with TRBD1. This CDR3 is 13 amino acids long. Germline values: CDR1 SNHLY, CDR2 FYNNEI. The DNA for the CDR3 is TGTGCCAGCAGTGCTTCGAGGGGGCATGAGCGGTTCTTC. As protein: CASSASRGHERFF.

About this clonotype: The junction departs from the called germline gene at one end, perhaps through a read error. The V gene is TRBV29-1, the J gene TRBJ2-1; a weak D match, TRBD2 (5 bases). From germline, CDR1 is SQVTM and CDR2 ANQGSEA. The CDR3 is 12 amino acids. The CDR3 nucleotides are TGCAGCGTTGTATTTAGTGACTATGAGCAGTCCTTC. It specifies CSVVFSDYEQSF.

In regard to this clonotype: The germline gene is not matched at one end of the junction; a read error may be the cause. This rearrangement joins TRBV4-1 to TRBJ2-2, with D possibly being TRBD2 (6 bases). CDR3 length: 14 residues. The germline V gene encodes CDR1 MGHRA and CDR2 YSYEKL. The CDR3 region is CASCQLTLSGGLFF. CDR3 nucleotide sequence: TGCGCCAGTTGCCAACTTACCCTCTCCGGGGGGCTGTTTTTT.

As regards this clonotype: It is unclear where the CDR3 begins or ends on the DNA, so no DNA is shown, and the CDR3 is as TCRdb lists it. V is TRBV29-1 and J is TRBJ1-1; TRBD1, as called in the table, went unchecked against the DNA. The CDR3 has 12 amino acids, counting both end residues. Per the germline V gene, CDR1 is SQVTM and CDR2 is ANQGSEA. CDR3 in amino acids: CSVGTGITEASF.

In regard to this clonotype: This could be a read error, since a much larger clone is one nucleotide away. The gene calls are TRBV5-1 and TRBJ2-2; D assignment may be TRBD1 or TRBD2 (6 bases each). The V gene's germline CDR1 is SGHRS and CDR2 YFSETQ. The CDR3 contains 16 residues. As DNA, the CDR3 is TGCGCCAGCAGCCCTGCGGGACATAGGAACACCGGGCAGCTGTTTTTT. This encodes CASSPAGHRNTGQLFF.

Of note for this clonotype: A read error may produce the germline difference seen at one junction end. V is TRBV6-1 and J is TRBJ2-3; D not resolved. Germline CDR1 MNHNS, CDR2 SASEGT. The CDR3 is 13 residues long. The CDR3 region is CASSEARGDMQYF. The CDR3, as DNA: TGTGCCAGCAGTGAGGCGCGTGGAGATATGCAGTATTTT.

The chain recombines TRBV6-5 with TRBJ2-2; 8 nucleotides align to TRBD1. V was clipped by 6 bases and J by 3 bases; unmatched bases: 6. The CDR3 loop spans 15 amino acids. The germline V gene has CDR1 MNHEY and CDR2 SVGAGI. The CDR3 region has the DNA TGTGCCAGCAGACACGAGACAGGGGACACCGGGGAGCTGTTTTTT. Translated: CASRHETGDTGELFF.